The T cell receptor beta chain described here comes from a study of CD8 T cells in ankylosing spondylitis. The J segment lost 3 bases and the V segment lost 5 bases, leaving 4 bases of the junction unmatched. From germline, CDR1 is SGHTA and CDR2 FQGNSA. The CDR3 covers 14 residues. Quantitative 5'-RACE with molecular barcodes was used to make the TCR beta libraries. TCRdb analysed the 5' RACE reads with MiXCR anew, one entry per CDR3 protein. Of about 300,000 distinct CDR3 sequences in the sample, 11% are singletons; the top ten hold roughly 9%. This clonotype was counted many times. This TCR came from a female donor with ankylosing spondylitis or in good health (not recorded which). The sequenced sample consisted of blood, either unsorted or a sorted T cell fraction (not recorded which). The chain combines TRBV7-2 with TRBJ2-7; 10 bases are shared with TRBD1. The CDR3 region is CASSLWDRGYEQYF. The CDR3 nucleotides read TGTGCCAGCAGCCTATGGGACAGGGGCTACGAGCAGTACTTC.